One sample yielded the 7 T cell receptor beta chains listed below, sequenced in a study of PD-L1 blockade in urothelial cancer. Produced via immunoSEQ multiplex PCR; TCRdb's table is partial and in-frame only. The top ten hold under 40% of the sample, which has 20,000 to 30,000 clones, less than 90% seen once. The source material was PBMCs, sampled around atezolizumab (anti-PD-L1) treatment. Every receptor here comes from a man between 60 and 70 years old with urothelial cancer.

The genes are TRBV19 and TRBJ1-3, with TRBD1 as a possible D gene (5 bases). Trimming took 7 bases from V and 1 from J, leaving 17 bases between them. Germline CDR1 is LNHDA and CDR2 is SQIVND (reference sequence). The CDR3 runs to 16 residues. The CDR3 reads CASINLNPGSGNTIYF. For the CDR3, the DNA is TGTGCCAGTATCAACCTAAACCCAGGGTCTGGAAACACCATATATTTT.

This sequence joins TRBV5-1 and TRBJ2-7, with 7 bases fitting TRBD2. V lost 1 base and J lost 5; bases outside the gene matches: 6. Germline CDR1 SGHRS, CDR2 YFSETQ. This CDR3 has 14 residues. This CDR3 reads CASSLSGGANEQYF. CDR3 in DNA: TGCGCCAGCAGCTTGTCGGGGGGAGCCAACGAGCAGTACTTC. The full variable domain, in which reference TRBV5-1 and TRBJ2-7 provide the parts outside the CDR3, is KAGVTQTPRYLIKTRGQQVTLSCSPISGHRSVSWYQQTPGQGLQFLFEYFSETQRNKGNFPGRFSGRQFSNSRSEMNVSTLELGDSALYLCASSLSGGANEQYFGPGTRLTVT.

CDR3 sequence reads: CASSWGGQGLGYTF. DNA for the CDR3: TGTGCCAGCAGTTGGGGGGGACAGGGTTTAGGCTACACCTTC. The rearrangement links TRBV28 to TRBJ1-2; TRBD1 aligns across 9 bases. Germline values: CDR1 MDHEN, CDR2 SYDVKM. The CDR3 has 14 amino acids. Losses at the gene ends were 4 bases for V and 8 bases for J; bases not matched to a gene: 8.

The chain links TRBV7-2 to TRBJ1-1; D is perhaps TRBD1 (5 bases). CDR1 is SGHTA and CDR2 is FQGNSA in the germline V gene. The CDR3 extends over 15 amino acids. V lost 2 bases, J lost 3 bases, and 13 bases lay in between. DNA for the CDR3: TGTGCCAGCAGCTTAACGGGGCGGGGGGACACTGAAGCTTTCTTT. Protein product: CASSLTGRGDTEAFF.

The chain couples TRBV28 to TRBJ1-2; 10 positions match TRBD1. J gave up 8 bases and V 4 bases, and 10 bases lay outside the gene matches. This CDR3 spans 15 amino acids. Germline-derived CDR1 and CDR2 are MDHEN and SYDVKM. CDR3 region: CASSSKGQGMGGYTF. CDR3 nucleotide sequence: TGTGCCAGCAGTTCCAAGGGACAGGGGATGGGGGGCTACACCTTC.

V and J are TRBV6-1 and TRBJ1-6, with D uncertain. This CDR3 is 14 amino acids long. The V gene lost 3 bases and the J gene lost 6 bases, with 9 bases spanning the gap. Germline V lookup: CDR1 MNHNS, CDR2 SASEGT. In nucleotides, the CDR3 is TGTGCCAGCAGTGAGTTCACGAGTAATTCACCCCTCCACTTT. Its translation is CASSEFTSNSPLHF.

V usage is TRBV11-2 and J usage is TRBJ1-2; TRBD1 matches 7 bases. The CDR3 extends over 15 amino acids. The germline V gene encodes CDR1 SGHAT and CDR2 FQNNGV. With 5 bases clipped from V and 5 bases from J, the junction kept 11 bases outside the gene matches. Here the CDR3 reads CASSNDRAKLYGYTF. CDR3 bases: TGTGCCAGCAGCAACGACAGGGCGAAATTATATGGCTACACCTTC.